A selection of T cell receptor beta chains follows, all from one sample in a study of shared clonotypes between healthy human individuals. The table came from immunoSEQ multiplex PCR; TCRdb's copy has only in-frame clones and leaves some out. The sample lists around 2.1 million clones; around 93% were seen once. The sequenced sample was naive CD8+ T cells from PBMCs. The receptors here all came from a young man in good health. Some clones in this sample may be carry-over from other donors' samples. Both conserved end residues are part of each CDR3. D genes are given only for firm matches. Expanded clones are given a class, and other clones once, few, many or no size at all.

D gene	V gene	J gene	clone size	CDR3 protein	CDR3 DNA
TRBD1	TRBV4-2	TRBJ2-7	.	CASSQDRGGGSYEQYF	TGTGCCAGCAGCCAAGATCGAGGGGGCGGCTCCTACGAGCAGTACTTC
.	TRBV2	TRBJ2-3	few	CASSEWGQRTDTQYF	TGTGCCAGCAGTGAATGGGGACAAAGGACAGATACGCAGTATTTT
.	TRBV27	TRBJ2-4	.	CASSNAWVGDLLAKNIQYF	TGTGCCAGCAGTAATGCGTGGGTGGGGGACCTGCTAGCCAAAAACATTCAGTACTTC
.	TRBV7-9	TRBJ1-1	few	CASTADRTNTEAFF	TGTGCCAGCACGGCGGACAGAACGAACACTGAAGCTTTCTTT
.	TRBV5-8	TRBJ2-1	.	CASSLGRPNYNEQFF	TGTGCCAGCAGCTTGGGCCGGCCCAACTACAATGAGCAGTTCTTC
.	TRBV15	TRBJ2-1	.	CATSRVGVVQFF	TGTGCCACCAGCAGAGTAGGGGTGGTGCAGTTCTTC
TRBD2	TRBV14	TRBJ2-7	.	CASSPPSGSYEQYF	TGTGCCAGCAGCCCCCCTAGCGGGAGTTACGAGCAGTACTTC
.	TRBV7-9	TRBJ2-1	.	CASSHSGTSYNEQFF	TGTGCCAGCAGTCACTCCGGAACCTCCTACAATGAGCAGTTCTTC
.	TRBV7-2	TRBJ2-7	.	CASSSIAVSSYEQYF	TGTGCCAGCAGCTCGATAGCGGTGAGCTCCTACGAGCAGTACTTC
.	TRBV28	TRBJ2-1	.	CASSLKEDNEQFF	TGTGCCAGCAGTTTGAAGGAGGACAATGAGCAGTTCTTC
.	TRBV11-2	TRBJ2-1	.	CASSLWGANEQFF	TGTGCCAGCAGCTTATGGGGAGCCAATGAGCAGTTCTTC
.	TRBV19	TRBJ1-4	.	CASSIFGRGTTNEKLFF	TGTGCCAGTAGTATCTTTGGCAGGGGAACGACTAATGAAAAACTGTTTTTT
.	TRBV19	TRBJ2-7	once	CASRLTGMYEQYF	TGTGCCAGTAGACTTACGGGGATGTACGAGCAGTACTTC
TRBD2	TRBV9	TRBJ2-2	.	CASSPSWREDTGELFF	TGTGCCAGCAGCCCCTCCTGGCGGGAGGACACCGGGGAGCTGTTTTTT
.	TRBV7-6	TRBJ1-2	.	CASSPPLLEVGGYTF	TGTGCCAGCAGCCCTCCTCTTCTGGAGGTCGGCGGCTACACCTTC
.	TRBV9	TRBJ2-2	.	CASSRREGGELFF	TGTGCCAGCAGCCGCAGAGAGGGCGGGGAGCTGTTTTTT
.	TRBV13	TRBJ2-1	.	CASSLSRGYEQFF	TGTGCCAGCAGCTTATCCAGGGGATATGAGCAGTTCTTC
.	TRBV28	TRBJ1-3	.	CASSFDGSSGNTIYF	TGTGCCAGCAGTTTCGACGGGAGCTCTGGAAACACCATATATTTT
TRBD1	TRBV10-3	TRBJ2-7	.	CAISDGTGTYEQYF	TGTGCCATCAGTGATGGGACAGGGACCTACGAGCAGTACTTC
TRBD1	TRBV6-5	TRBJ2-3	.	CASSHRDRGTDTQYF	TGTGCCAGCAGCCACCGGGACAGGGGTACAGATACGCAGTATTTT
TRBD1	TRBV19	TRBJ2-7	.	CASSNYRDRGFNEQYF	TGTGCCAGTAGTAACTACCGGGACAGGGGTTTTAACGAGCAGTACTTC
TRBD1	TRBV28	TRBJ1-1	.	CASSLPGTANTEAFF	TGTGCCAGCAGTTTACCCGGGACAGCAAACACTGAAGCTTTCTTT
TRBD1	TRBV28	TRBJ2-7	.	CASTLNDRRDRGQYEQYF	TGTGCCAGCACCCTAAACGACCGCCGGGACAGGGGGCAGTACGAGCAGTACTTC
.	TRBV12-5	TRBJ2-7	.	CASASSYEQYF	TGTGCTAGTGCGTCCAGCTACGAGCAGTACTTC
.	TRBV27	TRBJ1-1	few	CASSFNTMNTEAFF	TGTGCCAGCAGTTTCAACACCATGAACACTGAAGCTTTCTTT
.	TRBV5-1	TRBJ2-7	.	CASSLENYEQYF	TGCGCCAGCAGCTTAGAAAACTACGAGCAGTACTTC
.	TRBV28	TRBJ1-2	.	CASSLAQESYYGYTF	TGTGCCAGCAGTTTGGCTCAGGAATCGTACTATGGCTACACCTTC
.	TRBV13	TRBJ2-1	.	CASSFGGSNNEQFF	TGTGCCAGCAGCTTCGGAGGGAGTAACAATGAGCAGTTCTTC
TRBD1	TRBV27	TRBJ2-5	.	CASSLSPGTAAETQYF	TGTGCCAGCAGTTTATCCCCTGGGACAGCGGCCGAGACCCAGTACTTC
.	TRBV4-3	TRBJ2-7	.	CASSQEEVPQRIYEQYF	TGCGCCAGCAGCCAAGAAGAGGTGCCGCAGAGGATCTACGAGCAGTACTTC
.	TRBV5-6	TRBJ2-1	.	CASSFWTDPYNEQFF	TGTGCCAGCAGCTTTTGGACGGATCCCTACAATGAGCAGTTCTTC
TRBD1	TRBV19	TRBJ2-2	.	CASSKDRTDTGELFF	TGTGCCAGTAGTAAGGACAGGACTGATACCGGGGAGCTGTTTTTT
.	TRBV28	TRBJ1-2	.	CASKPIPGNYGYTF	TGTGCCAGCAAACCTATTCCTGGCAACTATGGCTACACCTTC
.	TRBV28	TRBJ2-3	.	CASRPGLSGTDTQYF	TGTGCCAGCAGACCGGGGCTCTCCGGGACAGATACGCAGTATTTT
.	TRBV29-1	TRBJ2-5	once	CSVEEVAEETQYF	TGCAGCGTTGAAGAAGTGGCAGAAGAGACCCAGTACTTC
.	TRBV7-9	TRBJ1-4	.	CASSPEMGYNEKLFF	TGTGCCAGCAGCCCGGAGATGGGGTATAATGAAAAACTGTTTTTT
TRBD2	TRBV4-1	TRBJ2-2	.	CASSQDLGALRELGNTGELFF	TGCGCCAGCAGCCAAGATTTAGGGGCCCTGCGGGAGCTAGGGAACACCGGGGAGCTGTTTTTT
.	TRBV27	TRBJ1-4	.	CASSTGSEKLFF	TGTGCCAGCAGCACAGGGAGTGAAAAACTGTTTTTT
TRBD1	TRBV27	TRBJ2-2	.	CASSLVDRENTGELFF	TGTGCCAGCAGTTTAGTCGACAGGGAGAACACCGGGGAGCTGTTTTTT
.	TRBV7-6	TRBJ1-1	.	CASSSSFGGTIMNTEAFF	TGTGCCAGCAGCTCGAGTTTCGGCGGGACAATTATGAACACTGAAGCTTTCTTT
TRBD1	TRBV11-2	TRBJ1-1	.	CASSTPGQGNTEAFF	TGTGCCAGCAGCACACCGGGACAGGGCAACACTGAAGCTTTCTTT
TRBD1	TRBV2	TRBJ1-2	once	CASRHPGQVVTYGYTF	TGTGCCAGCAGACACCCGGGACAGGTGGTGACCTATGGCTACACCTTC
.	TRBV28	TRBJ2-7	.	CASSLFGSYEQYF	TGTGCCAGCAGTTTATTTGGCAGCTACGAGCAGTACTTC
TRBD1	TRBV4-2	TRBJ1-1	once	CASSTRTGTNTEAFF	TGTGCCAGCAGTACTCGGACAGGGACGAACACTGAAGCTTTCTTT
TRBD2	TRBV7-9	TRBJ2-7	.	CASSSSGGSSYEQYF	TGTGCCAGCAGCTCTAGCGGGGGGAGCTCCTACGAGCAGTACTTC
.	TRBV9	TRBJ2-3	.	CASSVVPRGSTDTQYF	TGTGCCAGCAGCGTAGTGCCGCGAGGAAGCACAGATACGCAGTATTTT
TRBD2	TRBV11-2	TRBJ2-2	.	CASSRVRESGRASGELFF	TGTGCCAGCAGCCGGGTCCGCGAAAGCGGGAGGGCCTCCGGGGAGCTGTTTTTT
.	TRBV7-2	TRBJ1-4	.	CASSGYPLNEKLFF	TGTGCCAGCAGCGGATACCCGCTTAATGAAAAACTGTTTTTT
.	TRBV4-1	TRBJ1-3	.	CASSQDGNTIYF	TGCGCCAGCAGCCAAGACGGAAACACCATATATTTT
TRBD2	TRBV5-6	TRBJ2-1	.	CASSTPTSGPYNEQFF	TGTGCCAGCAGCACACCGACTAGCGGGCCGTACAATGAGCAGTTCTTC
.	TRBV9	TRBJ2-1	.	CASSPGPNEQFF	TGTGCCAGCAGCCCCGGCCCCAATGAGCAGTTCTTC